Listed below are T cell receptor beta chains from one sample, sequenced in a study of blood T cells in healthy people across ages. TCRdb re-analysed the 5' RACE reads in MiXCR, keeping a single row per CDR3 protein. The sample consists of 1.5 million to 2 million distinct CDR3 sequences, 49% of them appearing once. Sequences were obtained from blood. These receptors all come from a woman aged 40 to 50 in good health. The CDR3 runs from the conserved cysteine through the conserved F or W.

j_call: TRBJ2-6; v_call: TRBV6-5; cdr3_aa: CAAHSGANVLTF
j_call: TRBJ2-1; v_call: TRBV4-1; cdr3_aa: CASSQVLGTGDNEQFF
j_call: TRBJ1-6; v_call: TRBV29-1; cdr3_aa: CSKEGSGMSTLSPLHF
j_call: TRBJ2-1; v_call: TRBV6-5; cdr3_aa: CASSYRAFGSYNEQFF
j_call: TRBJ2-1; v_call: TRBV27; cdr3_aa: CASSLTETNEQFF
j_call: TRBJ2-7; v_call: TRBV20-1; cdr3_aa: CSARVPDLAGEQYF
j_call: TRBJ2-5; v_call: TRBV29-1; cdr3_aa: CSVGQSKTQYF
j_call: TRBJ2-5; v_call: TRBV7-2; cdr3_aa: CASRRGGPQSQYF
j_call: TRBJ1-2; v_call: TRBV6-6; cdr3_aa: CASSYGSARGYTF
j_call: TRBJ1-2; v_call: TRBV12-3/TRBV12-4; cdr3_aa: CASRLQGARGGYTF
j_call: TRBJ1-2; v_call: TRBV6-5; cdr3_aa: CASSEAGGDYGYTF
j_call: TRBJ1-2; v_call: TRBV7-2; cdr3_aa: CASSGARGKLNYGYTF
j_call: TRBJ1-4; v_call: TRBV12-3/TRBV12-4; cdr3_aa: CVSSLTGTKKLFF
j_call: TRBJ2-7; v_call: TRBV7-2; cdr3_aa: CASSLARGSGGQGGTSYEQYF
j_call: .; v_call: TRBV29-1; cdr3_aa: CSVGGTSGDYEQYF
j_call: TRBJ2-3; v_call: TRBV7-2; cdr3_aa: CASSSVPSRPTDTQYF
j_call: TRBJ2-7; v_call: TRBV25-1; cdr3_aa: CASSDQRTFYEQYF
j_call: TRBJ1-2; v_call: TRBV28; cdr3_aa: CASIRQGASLSGYTF
j_call: TRBJ2-7; v_call: TRBV6-2/TRBV6-3; cdr3_aa: CASSSARQGLDEQYF
j_call: TRBJ2-4; v_call: TRBV2; cdr3_aa: CASSVAPHEGLAGVTKNIQYF